Shown below are 15 T cell receptor beta chains from a single sample sequenced in a study of T cell clonotyping in hematopoietic cell transplantation. Some clones are missing from TCRdb's copy, which holds only in-frame ones; the method was immunoSEQ multiplex PCR. The table has roughly 11,000 clones, roughly 87% seen once. The sample consisted of peripheral blood mononuclear cells. The source of these receptors is a human donor who either received an allogeneic hematopoietic cell transplant for a myeloid malignancy or was a related donor (not recorded which). Some clones in this sample may be carry-over from other donors' samples.

The chain uses TRBV7-6 and TRBJ2-2; 9 bases are a match to TRBD1. The CDR3 loop spans 15 amino acids. After removal of 2 bases from V and 7 bases from J, the junction contained 5 bases not matched to a gene. From germline, CDR1 is SGHVS and CDR2 FNYEAQ. CDR3 sequence reads: CASSLLQGAGGELFF. As DNA, the CDR3 is TGTGCCAGCAGCTTACTACAGGGGGCTGGCGGGGAGCTGTTTTTT.

This clone was seen only once. The chain joins TRBV4-3 to TRBJ1-2; tentative D call: TRBD1 (5 bases). Germline lookup yields CDR1 LGHNA and CDR2 YSLEER. This CDR3 is 13 amino acids long. V was shortened by 3 bases and J by 8 bases, with 13 bases between the two germline ends. The CDR3 protein is CASSHGGMRGYTF. The CDR3 DNA reads as TGCGCCAGCAGCCATGGGGGAATGAGGGGCTACACCTTC.

The chain is built from TRBV7-8 and TRBJ2-1, with 13 bases aligning to TRBD2. The CDR3 length is 20 residues. Germline V gene sequence: CDR1 SGHVS, CDR2 FQNEAQ. V shed 5 bases, J shed 0 bases, and the junction held 13 bases outside the gene matches. The CDR3 DNA reads TGTGCCAGCAGCCAGAGACTAGCGGGGGGTGAAACTAGCTCCTACAATGAGCAGTTCTTC. Translation: CASSQRLAGGETSSYNEQFF. The variable domain in full, with the rest retrieved from reference TRBV7-8 and TRBJ2-1, is GAGVSQSPRYKVAKRGQDVALRCDPISGHVSLFWYQQALGQGPEFLTYFQNEAQLDKSGLPSDRFFAERPEGSVSTLKIQRTQQEDSAVYLCASSQRLAGGETSSYNEQFFGPGTRLTVL.

This clone appeared a single time. The chain joins TRBV10-3 to TRBJ2-1; perhaps D is TRBD1 or TRBD2 (5 bases each). Trimming cost V 4 bases and J 8 bases, with 9 bases left between them. CDR1 is ENHRY and CDR2 is SYGVKD in the germline V gene. The CDR3 spans 12 residues. The CDR3 is CAISVLGDEQFF. CDR3 in DNA: TGTGCCATCAGTGTGTTGGGGGATGAGCAGTTCTTC.

The chain links TRBV30 to TRBJ1-1, with 10 bases matching TRBD1. CDR1 is GTSNPN, CDR2 SVGIG, per germline (reference sequence). With 5 bases clipped from V and 1 base from J, the junction kept 7 bases outside the gene matches. CDR3 length: 15 amino acids. Here the CDR3 reads CAWDWTGGKNTEAFF. The CDR3 region has the DNA TGTGCCTGGGATTGGACAGGGGGAAAGAACACTGAAGCTTTCTTT.

The chain joins TRBV5-1 to TRBJ1-1, with TRBD1 matching 10 bases. Germline V gene data show CDR1 as SGHRS and CDR2 as YFSETQ. With V trimmed by 3 bases and J by 7 bases, 3 bases remained unmatched. CDR3 length: 13 amino acids. CDR3 sequence (DNA): TGCGCCAGCAGCTCGGGGACAGGGGTTGAAGCTTTCTTT. Its translation: CASSSGTGVEAFF.

The chain recombines TRBV7-2 with TRBJ2-5, with D perhaps matching TRBD1 (6 bases). Germline V gives CDR1 SGHTA, CDR2 FQGNSA. V was pared by 2 bases and J by 4 bases, with 11 bases between. The CDR3 extends over 14 amino acids. The CDR3 protein is CASSLTGTRETQYF. The CDR3 DNA follows: TGTGCCAGCAGCTTAACAGGGACGCGAGAGACCCAGTACTTC.

The chain uses TRBV9 and TRBJ1-1; D possibly corresponds to TRBD1 (5 bases). The V gene's germline CDR1 is SGDLS and CDR2 YYNGEE. This CDR3 contains 15 residues. The V end lost 0 bases, the J end lost 3 bases, and 12 bases lay between the germline ends. The CDR3 nucleotides read TGTGCCAGCAGCGTAGATGCAGGGACGTACACTGAAGCTTTCTTT. Protein sequence: CASSVDAGTYTEAFF.

This clone was counted a single time. V is TRBV6-6 and J is TRBJ1-1; the D is unclear. Germline V gives CDR1 MNHNY, CDR2 SVGAGI (reference sequence). Between the trimmed V and J ends, which lost 8 bases and 3 bases, there was a span of 10 bases. The CDR3 sequence is 12 residues long. The CDR3 protein is CASVPGHTEAFF. In DNA form, the CDR3 reads TGTGCCAGCGTCCCAGGCCACACTGAAGCTTTCTTT.

This chain links TRBV5-5 with TRBJ1-3, with 8 bases that match TRBD1. The CDR3 consists of 15 residues. Germline values: CDR1 SGHKS, CDR2 YYEKEE (reference sequence). V trimming: 4 bases; J trimming: 0 bases; junction bases outside the gene matches: 3. Written as DNA, the CDR3 is TGTGCCAGCAGCGCCGACAGGGGCTCTGGAAACACCATATATTTT. As protein: CASSADRGSGNTIYF.

This clone is a singleton in its sample. This chain connects TRBV30 to TRBJ2-7; D is possibly TRBD1 or TRBD2 (5 bases each). V was pared by 1 base and J by 2 bases, with 15 bases between. CDR3 size: 15 residues. Germline-derived CDR1 and CDR2 are GTSNPN and SVGIG (reference sequence). This CDR3 reads CAWSAFEGMAYEQYF. The CDR3 region has the DNA TGTGCCTGGAGTGCTTTCGAGGGGATGGCCTACGAGCAGTACTTC.

The rearrangement joins TRBV4-1 to TRBJ2-7, with TRBD2 matching over 10 bases. CDR1 MGHRA and CDR2 YSYEKL come from the germline V gene. The junction had 2 bases not matched to a gene; V was cut back by 1 base and J by 2 bases. This CDR3 contains 15 residues. CDR3 DNA sequence: TGCGCCAGCAGCCAAGCTAGCGGGGGTACCTACGAGCAGTACTTC. Protein product: CASSQASGGTYEQYF.

This clone was observed a single time. The CDR3 DNA reads as TGTGCCAGCAGGGACCGAACAGGCAATGAAAAACTGTTTTTT. Translating gives CASRDRTGNEKLFF. The gene calls are TRBV2 and TRBJ1-4, with a possible D match to TRBD1 (5 bases). Germline assignment: CDR1 SNHLY and CDR2 FYNNEI. V lost 6 bases to trimming and J lost 5 bases, with 13 bases between them. The CDR3 consists of 14 residues.

This chain joins TRBV7-6 and TRBJ2-2; no clear D. V was trimmed by 2 bases and J by 6 bases, leaving 13 bases between them. The CDR3 sequence is 15 residues long. CDR1 and CDR2 (germline): SGHVS, FNYEAQ. CDR3 sequence: CASSLTSSHAGELFF. Here the CDR3 DNA reads TGTGCCAGCAGCTTAACGAGTTCGCACGCCGGGGAGCTGTTTTTT.

This clone came up a few times. The J gene is TRBJ2-7, the V gene TRBV7-9; D remains ambiguous. The CDR3 spans 14 residues. Germline V gene lookup returns CDR1 SEHNR and CDR2 FQNEAQ (reference sequence). The V gene lost 1 base and the J gene lost 2 bases, with 9 bases spanning the gap. The CDR3 protein is CASSLGWQPYEQYF. The CDR3 nucleotides read TGTGCCAGCAGCTTAGGTTGGCAGCCCTACGAGCAGTACTTC.